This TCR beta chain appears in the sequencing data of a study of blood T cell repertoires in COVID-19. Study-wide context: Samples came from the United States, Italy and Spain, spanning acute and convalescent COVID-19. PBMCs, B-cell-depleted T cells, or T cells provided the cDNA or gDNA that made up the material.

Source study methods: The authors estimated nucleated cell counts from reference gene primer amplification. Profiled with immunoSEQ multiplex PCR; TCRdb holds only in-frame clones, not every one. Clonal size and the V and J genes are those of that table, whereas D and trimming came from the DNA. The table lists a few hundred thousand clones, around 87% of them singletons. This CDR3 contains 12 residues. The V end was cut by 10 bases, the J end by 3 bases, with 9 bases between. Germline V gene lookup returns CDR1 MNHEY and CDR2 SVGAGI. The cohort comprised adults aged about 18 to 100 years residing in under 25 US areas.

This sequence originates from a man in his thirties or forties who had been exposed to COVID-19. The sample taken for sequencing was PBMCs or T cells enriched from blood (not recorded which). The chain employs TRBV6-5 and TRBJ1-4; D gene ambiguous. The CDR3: CATRRANEKLFF. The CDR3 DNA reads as TGTGCCACTCGTCGGGCTAATGAAAAACTGTTTTTT.